The following is a TCR beta chain sequence with its context. The data are from a study of blood T cell repertoires in COVID-19. The data were produced by immunoSEQ multiplex PCR, yet TCRdb's version contains in-frame clones alone and is incomplete. Of 50,000 or so clones listed, over 80% are singletons. Germline assignment: CDR1 SEHNR and CDR2 FQNEAQ (reference sequence). The CDR3 contains 14 residues. The germline V and J ends were trimmed by 2 bases and 6 bases, with 13 bases remaining between them. Material for sequencing was peripheral blood. The rearrangement links TRBV7-9 to TRBJ1-2; D ambiguous. The source is a man aged 60-69 years with active COVID-19. CDR3 coding DNA: TGTGCCAGCAGCTTACTGGAGTCTCTTCATGGCTACACCTTC. Translation: CASSLLESLHGYTF. Full variable domain (missing parts from reference TRBV7-9 and TRBJ1-2): DTGVSQNPRHKITKRGQNVTFRCDPISEHNRLYWYRQTLGQGPEFLTYFQNEAQLEKSRLLSDRFSAERPKGSFSTLEIQRTEQGDSAMYLCASSLLESLHGYTFGSGTRLTVV.